The 12 T cell receptor beta chains given below trace back to one sample, sequenced in a study of T cell responses to AZD1222 COVID-19 vaccine. The table came from immunoSEQ multiplex PCR; TCRdb's copy has only in-frame clones and leaves some out. Of about 120,000 clones detected, roughly 90% appear once; the ten largest clones hold around 8%. The specimen was peripheral blood, collected 28 days after the second AZD1222 dose. These receptors came from an adult who received the AZD1222 COVID-19 vaccine.

The count of this clone is one. The chain recombines TRBV7-9 with TRBJ2-1; D is unresolved. Germline CDR1 SEHNR, CDR2 FQNEAQ (reference sequence). The CDR3 length is 13 residues. V was clipped by 2 bases and J by 6 bases, with 8 bases between them. The CDR3, as DNA: TGTGCCAGCAGCTTAACGGCTAGCAATGAGCAGTTCTTC. Translated: CASSLTASNEQFF.

The chain uses TRBV7-2 and TRBJ2-1; the match to TRBD2 covers 12 bases. Per the germline V gene, CDR1 is SGHTA and CDR2 is FQGNSA. CDR3 length: 14 residues. Trimming took 5 bases from V and 8 from J; bases not matched to a gene: 4. This CDR3 is CASSLGLAGHEQFF. DNA for the CDR3: TGTGCCAGCAGCCTGGGACTAGCGGGCCATGAGCAGTTCTTC.

The chain employs TRBV7-6 and TRBJ1-1; TRBD1 aligns across 9 bases. The J segment lost 4 bases and the V segment lost 1 base, leaving 4 bases of the junction unmatched. CDR1 and CDR2 from the germline V gene are SGHVS and FNYEAQ. This CDR3 has 15 amino acids. CDR3 nucleotides: TGTGCCAGCAGCTTAGTCTCGACAGGGGGCACTGAAGCTTTCTTT. It translates to CASSLVSTGGTEAFF.

The chain has TRBV5-8 and TRBJ2-5; 10 positions agree with TRBD2. After removal of 1 base from V and 5 bases from J, the junction contained 5 bases not matched to a gene. CDR3 size: 15 residues. The germline CDR1 and CDR2 sequences are SGHTS and YDEGEE. The CDR3 loop is CASSLRAGGVETQYF. The CDR3 coding sequence is TGTGCCAGCAGCTTGAGAGCGGGGGGGGTTGAGACCCAGTACTTC.

The chain combines TRBV5-4 with TRBJ1-2, with a possible D match to TRBD1 (6 bases). The CDR3 has 15 amino acids. V was cut by 0 bases and J by 6 bases, with 15 bases left in between. Germline values: CDR1 SGHNT, CDR2 YYREEE (reference sequence). CDR3 bases: TGTGCCAGCAGCTTGGTGGGGGCGCGGGAGGATGGCTACACCTTC. Protein sequence: CASSLVGAREDGYTF.

The genes are TRBV28 and TRBJ2-2; 7 bases agree with TRBD1. Germline CDR1 is MDHEN and CDR2 is SYDVKM. The CDR3 is made up of 14 amino acids. Unmatched junction bases numbered 5, after V lost 4 bases and J lost 6 bases. The CDR3 coding sequence is TGTGCCAGCAGTTCCACAGGGGCCTCCGGGGAGCTGTTTTTT. Protein: CASSSTGASGELFF.

This sequence joins TRBV14 and TRBJ2-2; 7 bases are a match to TRBD1. Germline V gene data show CDR1 as SGHDN and CDR2 as FVKESK. The trim removed 2 bases at V and 3 bases at J, leaving 6 bases unmatched. The CDR3 is 16 residues long. CDR3: CASSQWKRGHTGELFF. In DNA form, the CDR3 reads TGTGCCAGCAGCCAATGGAAGAGGGGGCACACCGGGGAGCTGTTTTTT.

V and J are TRBV27 and TRBJ1-2, with D unresolved. V was shortened by 2 bases and J by 8 bases, with 15 bases between the two germline ends. This CDR3 region has 14 residues. Germline assignment: CDR1 MNHEY and CDR2 SMNVEV (reference sequence). CDR3 amino acids: CASSLNWAERGYTF. The DNA for the CDR3 is TGTGCCAGCAGTTTAAATTGGGCAGAGAGGGGCTACACCTTC.

The CDR3 nucleotides are TGTGCCAGCAGCCCATCCAACAGTCACTCCTACGAGCAGTACTTC. This sequence encodes CASSPSNSHSYEQYF. The rearrangement links TRBV7-8 to TRBJ2-7; no definite D call. V was trimmed by 5 bases and J by 0 bases, leaving 14 bases between them. The CDR3 spans 15 residues. The germline gives CDR1 SGHVS, CDR2 FQNEAQ.

This chain connects TRBV19 to TRBJ1-1, with D perhaps TRBD1 (5 bases). Germline CDR1 and CDR2: LNHDA and SQIVND (reference sequence). The CDR3 consists of 16 residues. Trimming removed 6 bases from V and 1 base from J, with 18 bases in between. This CDR3 is CASSPGPYFSNTEAFF. The CDR3 DNA follows: TGTGCCAGTAGCCCGGGACCCTACTTTTCGAACACTGAAGCTTTCTTT.

This clone was counted a few times. V gene TRBV28 combines with J gene TRBJ1-5, with TRBD1 identical over 9 bases. The trim removed 2 bases at V and 0 bases at J, leaving 2 bases unmatched. The germline CDR1 and CDR2 sequences are MDHEN and SYDVKM. The CDR3 contains 16 residues. The CDR3 coding sequence is TGTGCCAGCAGTTTAACAGGGGGCAATAGCAATCAGCCCCAGCATTTT. Translation gives CASSLTGGNSNQPQHF.

The rearrangement uses TRBV7-2 and TRBJ2-2; D gene ambiguous. The CDR3 length is 11 residues. V was trimmed by 0 bases and J by 7 bases, leaving 0 bases between them. The germline V gene encodes CDR1 SGHTA and CDR2 FQGNSA. The CDR3 is CASSLAGELFF. CDR3 DNA sequence: TGTGCCAGCAGCTTAGCCGGGGAGCTGTTTTTT.